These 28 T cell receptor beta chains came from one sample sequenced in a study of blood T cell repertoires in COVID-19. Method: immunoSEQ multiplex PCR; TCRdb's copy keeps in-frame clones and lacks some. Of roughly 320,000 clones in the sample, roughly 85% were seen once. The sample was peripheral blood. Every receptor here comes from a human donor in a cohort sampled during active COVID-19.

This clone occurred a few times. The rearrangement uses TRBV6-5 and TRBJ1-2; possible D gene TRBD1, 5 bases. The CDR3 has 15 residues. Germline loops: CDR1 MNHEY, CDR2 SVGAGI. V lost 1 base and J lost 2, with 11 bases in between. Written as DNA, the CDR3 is TGTGCCAGCAGTTACTTTGGCAGGGTCAACTATGGCTACACCTTC. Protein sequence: CASSYFGRVNYGYTF.

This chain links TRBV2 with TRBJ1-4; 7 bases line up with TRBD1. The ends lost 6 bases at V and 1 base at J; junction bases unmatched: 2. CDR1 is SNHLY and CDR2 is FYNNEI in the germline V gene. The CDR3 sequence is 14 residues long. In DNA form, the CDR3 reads TGTGCCAGCAGAAGGGACAGAACTAATGAAAAACTGTTTTTT. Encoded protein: CASRRDRTNEKLFF.

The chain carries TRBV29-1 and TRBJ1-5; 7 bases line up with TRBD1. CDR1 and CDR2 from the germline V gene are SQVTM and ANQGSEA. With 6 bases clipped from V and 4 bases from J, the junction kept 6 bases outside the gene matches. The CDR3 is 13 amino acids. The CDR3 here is CSVARDRNQPQHF. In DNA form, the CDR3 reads TGCAGCGTCGCCCGGGACAGAAATCAGCCCCAGCATTTT.

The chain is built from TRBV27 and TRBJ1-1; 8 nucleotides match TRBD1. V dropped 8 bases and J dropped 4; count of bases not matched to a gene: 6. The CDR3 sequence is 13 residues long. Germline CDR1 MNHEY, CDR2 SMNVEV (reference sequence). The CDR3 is CASRPDRATEAFF. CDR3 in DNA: TGTGCCAGCCGACCGGACAGGGCCACTGAAGCTTTCTTT.

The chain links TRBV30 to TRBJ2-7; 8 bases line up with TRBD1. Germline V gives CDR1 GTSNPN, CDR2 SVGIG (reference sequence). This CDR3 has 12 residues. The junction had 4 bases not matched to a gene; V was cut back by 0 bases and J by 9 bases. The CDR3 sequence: CAWSVGQGGQYF. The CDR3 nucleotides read TGTGCCTGGAGTGTAGGACAGGGAGGGCAGTACTTC.

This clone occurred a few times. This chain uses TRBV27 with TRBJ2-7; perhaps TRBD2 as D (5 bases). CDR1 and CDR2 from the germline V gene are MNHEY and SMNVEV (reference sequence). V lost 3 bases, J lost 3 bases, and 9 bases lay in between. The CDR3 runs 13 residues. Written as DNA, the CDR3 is TGTGCCAGCAGTTTGACCGGGGACTACGAGCAGTACTTC. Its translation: CASSLTGDYEQYF.

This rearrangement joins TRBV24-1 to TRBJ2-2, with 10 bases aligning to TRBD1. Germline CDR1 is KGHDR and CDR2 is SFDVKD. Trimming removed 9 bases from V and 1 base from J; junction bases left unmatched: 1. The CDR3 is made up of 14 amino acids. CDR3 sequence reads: CATGDRGNTGELFF. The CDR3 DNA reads TGTGCCACCGGGGACAGGGGGAACACCGGGGAGCTGTTTTTT.

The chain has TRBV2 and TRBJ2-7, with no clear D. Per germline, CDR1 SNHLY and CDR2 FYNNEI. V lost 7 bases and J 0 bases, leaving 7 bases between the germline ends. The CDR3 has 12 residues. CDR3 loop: CASTQASYEQYF. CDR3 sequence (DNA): TGTGCCAGCACCCAGGCCTCCTACGAGCAGTACTTC.

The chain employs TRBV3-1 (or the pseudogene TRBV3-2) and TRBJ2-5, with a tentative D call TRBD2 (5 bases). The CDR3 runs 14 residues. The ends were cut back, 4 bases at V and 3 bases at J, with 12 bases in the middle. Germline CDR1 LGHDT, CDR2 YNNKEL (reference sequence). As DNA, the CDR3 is TGTGCCAGCAGCCGTGTCACTAGTAAAGAGACCCAGTACTTC. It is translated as CASSRVTSKETQYF.

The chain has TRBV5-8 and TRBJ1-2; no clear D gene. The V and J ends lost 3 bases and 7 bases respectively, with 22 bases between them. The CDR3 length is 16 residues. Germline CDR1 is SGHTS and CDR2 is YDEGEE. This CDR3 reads CASSSAGFAHPGGYTF. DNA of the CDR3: TGTGCCAGCAGCTCGGCGGGCTTCGCCCATCCCGGTGGCTACACCTTC. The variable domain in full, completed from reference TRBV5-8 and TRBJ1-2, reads EAGVTQSPTHLIKTRGQQATLRCSPISGHTSVYWYQQALGLGLQFLLWYDEGEERNRGNFPPRFSGRQFPNYSSELNVNALELEDSALYLCASSSAGFAHPGGYTFGSGTRLTVV.

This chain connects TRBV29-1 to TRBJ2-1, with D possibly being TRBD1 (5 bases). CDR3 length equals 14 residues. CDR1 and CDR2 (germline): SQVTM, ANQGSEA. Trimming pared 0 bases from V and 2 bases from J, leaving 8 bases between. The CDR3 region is CSVEDKDTYNEQFF. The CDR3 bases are TGCAGCGTTGAAGATAAGGACACCTACAATGAGCAGTTCTTC.

The CDR3 is CASADRGSPNTEAFF. Written as DNA, the CDR3 is TGTGCCAGCGCCGACAGGGGATCTCCGAACACTGAAGCTTTCTTT. The chain recombines TRBV7-9 with TRBJ1-1, with 8 bases lining up with TRBD1. Germline loops: CDR1 SEHNR, CDR2 FQNEAQ (reference sequence). This CDR3 is built from 15 residues. V shed 8 bases, J shed 1 base, and the junction held 9 bases outside the gene matches.

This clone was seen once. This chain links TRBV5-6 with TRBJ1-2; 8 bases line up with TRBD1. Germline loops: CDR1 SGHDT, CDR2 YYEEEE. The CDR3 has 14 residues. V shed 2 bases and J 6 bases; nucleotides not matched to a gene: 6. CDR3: CASSFYDRGDGYTF. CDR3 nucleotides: TGTGCCAGCAGCTTCTACGACAGGGGAGATGGCTACACCTTC. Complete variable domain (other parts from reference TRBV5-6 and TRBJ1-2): DAGVTQSPTHLIKTRGQQVTLRCSPKSGHDTVSWYQQALGQGPQFIFQYYEEEERQRGNFPDRFSGHQFPNYSSELNVNALLLGDSALYLCASSFYDRGDGYTFGSGTRLTVV.

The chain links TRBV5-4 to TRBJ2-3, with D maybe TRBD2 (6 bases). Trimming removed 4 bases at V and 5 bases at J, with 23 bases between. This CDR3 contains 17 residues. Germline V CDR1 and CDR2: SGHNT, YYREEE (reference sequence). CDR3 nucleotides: TGTGCCAGCAGCCCCGGCGGCGGGACTTGGACTGGAGATACGCAGTATTTT. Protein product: CASSPGGGTWTGDTQYF.

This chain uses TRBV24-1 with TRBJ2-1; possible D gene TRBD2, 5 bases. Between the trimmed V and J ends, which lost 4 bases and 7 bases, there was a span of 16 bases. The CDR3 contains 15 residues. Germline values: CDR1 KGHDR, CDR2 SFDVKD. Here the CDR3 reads CATSDPAIRLNEQFF. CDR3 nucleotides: TGTGCCACCAGTGACCCGGCGATTCGACTAAATGAGCAGTTCTTC.

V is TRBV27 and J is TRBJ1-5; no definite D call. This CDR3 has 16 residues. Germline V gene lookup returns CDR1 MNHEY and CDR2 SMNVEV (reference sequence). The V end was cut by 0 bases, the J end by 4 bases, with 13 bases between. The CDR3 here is CASSLSGSWWNQPQHF. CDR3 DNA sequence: TGTGCCAGCAGTTTATCGGGCAGCTGGTGGAATCAGCCCCAGCATTTT.

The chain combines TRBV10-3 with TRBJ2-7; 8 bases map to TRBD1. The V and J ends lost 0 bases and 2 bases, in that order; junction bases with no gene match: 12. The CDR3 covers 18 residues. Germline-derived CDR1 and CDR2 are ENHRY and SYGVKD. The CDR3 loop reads CAISESPTRTGYAYEQYF. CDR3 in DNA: TGTGCCATCAGTGAGTCGCCAACTCGGACAGGGTATGCCTACGAGCAGTACTTC.

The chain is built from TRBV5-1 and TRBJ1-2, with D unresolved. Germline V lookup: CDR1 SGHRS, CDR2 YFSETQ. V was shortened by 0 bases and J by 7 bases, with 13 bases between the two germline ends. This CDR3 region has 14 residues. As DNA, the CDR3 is TGCGCCAGCAGCTTGGCGGGTGGTGCGGGTGGCTACACCTTC. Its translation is CASSLAGGAGGYTF.

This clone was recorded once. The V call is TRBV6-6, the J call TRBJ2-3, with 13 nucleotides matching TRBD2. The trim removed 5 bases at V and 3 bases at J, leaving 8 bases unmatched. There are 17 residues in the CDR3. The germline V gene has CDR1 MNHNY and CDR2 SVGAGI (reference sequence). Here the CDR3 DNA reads TGTGCCAGCAGTAGATACACTAGCGGGGGGGCAACAGATACGCAGTATTTT. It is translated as CASSRYTSGGATDTQYF.

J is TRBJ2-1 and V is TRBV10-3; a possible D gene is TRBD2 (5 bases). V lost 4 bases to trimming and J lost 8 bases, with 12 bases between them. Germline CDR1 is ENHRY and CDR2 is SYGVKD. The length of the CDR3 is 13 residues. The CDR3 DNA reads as TGTGCCATCAGTGGGGGAGTAGAGGATGAGCAGTTCTTC. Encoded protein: CAISGGVEDEQFF.

The DNA for the CDR3 is TGTGCCAGCAGCGTCACTCCCGGGACAGGGGATGTCTACACCTTC. This sequence encodes CASSVTPGTGDVYTF. This chain uses TRBV9 with TRBJ1-2; 10 bases line up with TRBD1. Germline lookup yields CDR1 SGDLS and CDR2 YYNGEE. This CDR3 is built from 15 residues. V lost 2 bases, J lost 10 bases, and 11 bases stayed unmatched.

CDR3 DNA: TGTGCCAGCACCCCGTTGGCGGGTGGAGGGGAGCTGTTTTTT. It is translated as CASTPLAGGGELFF. The genes are TRBV14 and TRBJ2-2; the D gene is possibly TRBD2 (5 bases). The V gene lost 7 bases and the J gene lost 8 bases, with 17 bases spanning the gap. CDR1 is SGHDN, CDR2 FVKESK, per germline. The CDR3 has 14 amino acids.

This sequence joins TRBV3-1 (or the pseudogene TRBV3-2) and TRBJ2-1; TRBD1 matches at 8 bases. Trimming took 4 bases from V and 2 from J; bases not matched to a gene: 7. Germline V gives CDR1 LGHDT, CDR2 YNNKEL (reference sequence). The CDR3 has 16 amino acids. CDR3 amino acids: CASSLGQGLAYNEQFF. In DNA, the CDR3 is TGTGCCAGCAGCCTCGGACAGGGACTGGCCTACAATGAGCAGTTCTTC.

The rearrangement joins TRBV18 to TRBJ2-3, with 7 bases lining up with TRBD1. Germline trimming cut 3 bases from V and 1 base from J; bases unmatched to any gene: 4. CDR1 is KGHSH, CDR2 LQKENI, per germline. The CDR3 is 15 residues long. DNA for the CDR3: TGTGCCAGCTCACCGGACAGGTTGGGCACAGATACGCAGTATTTT. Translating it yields CASSPDRLGTDTQYF.

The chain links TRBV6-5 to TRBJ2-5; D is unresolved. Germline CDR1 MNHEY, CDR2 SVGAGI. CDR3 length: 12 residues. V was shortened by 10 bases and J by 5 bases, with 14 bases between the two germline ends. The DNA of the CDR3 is TGTGCCACCGAGTACGCCCCCGAGACCCAGTACTTC. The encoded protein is CATEYAPETQYF.

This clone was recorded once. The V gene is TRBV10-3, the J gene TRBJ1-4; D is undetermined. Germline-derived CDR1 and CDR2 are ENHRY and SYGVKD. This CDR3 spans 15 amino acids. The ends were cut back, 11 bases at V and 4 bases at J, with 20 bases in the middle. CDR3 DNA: TGTGCCGCCGGGCCATCGGGAGACGGTAATGAAAAACTGTTTTTT. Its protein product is CAAGPSGDGNEKLFF.

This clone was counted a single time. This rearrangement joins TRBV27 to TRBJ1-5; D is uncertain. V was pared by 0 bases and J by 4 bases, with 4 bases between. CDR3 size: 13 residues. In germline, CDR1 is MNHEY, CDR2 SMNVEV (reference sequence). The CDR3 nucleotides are TGTGCCAGCAGTTTATCCCTTAATCAGCCCCAGCATTTT. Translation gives CASSLSLNQPQHF.

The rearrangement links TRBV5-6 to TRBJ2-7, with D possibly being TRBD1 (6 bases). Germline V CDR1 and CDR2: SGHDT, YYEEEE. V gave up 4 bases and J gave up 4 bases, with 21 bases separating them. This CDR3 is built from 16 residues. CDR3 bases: TGTGCCAGCAGCCCTTCCCGGACAGTATCCATATACGAGCAGTACTTC. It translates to CASSPSRTVSIYEQYF.